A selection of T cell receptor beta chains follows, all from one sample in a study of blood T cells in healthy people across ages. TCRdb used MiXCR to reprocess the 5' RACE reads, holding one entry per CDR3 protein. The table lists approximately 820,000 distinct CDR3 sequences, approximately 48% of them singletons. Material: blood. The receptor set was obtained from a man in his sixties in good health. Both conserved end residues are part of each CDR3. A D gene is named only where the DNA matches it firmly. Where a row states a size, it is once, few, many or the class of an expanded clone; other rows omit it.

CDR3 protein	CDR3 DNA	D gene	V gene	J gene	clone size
CASSPVRGDRPKETQYF	TGTGCCAGCAGCCCGGTTAGGGGGGACAGGCCCAAAGAGACCCAGTACTTC	TRBD1	TRBV12-3/TRBV12-4	TRBJ2-5	-
CASSHGAGDSYEQYF	TGCGCCAGCAGCCATGGTGCGGGGGACTCCTACGAGCAGTACTTC	TRBD2	TRBV4-3	TRBJ2-7	few
CASSSRTEQETQYF	TGTGCCAGCAGCTCCAGGACAGAACAAGAGACCCAGTACTTC	-	TRBV7-9	TRBJ2-5	few
CSVEGTDTQYF	TGCAGCGTTGAAGGCACAGATACGCAGTATTTT	-	TRBV29-1	TRBJ2-3	-
CASSRITGPQETQYF	TGTGCCAGCTCACGCATTACAGGGCCCCAAGAGACCCAGTACTTC	-	TRBV18	TRBJ2-5	few
CASSYAVPRRGATDTQYF	TGTGCCAGCAGTTACGCAGTTCCGCGACGGGGGGCCACAGATACGCAGTATTTT	-	TRBV6-2/TRBV6-3	TRBJ2-3	-
CSASTGSTVYMNTEAFF	TGCAGTGCTAGCACAGGGTCCACCGTCTACATGAACACTGAAGCTTTCTTT	-	TRBV20-1	TRBJ1-1	-
CASSLGASRGRNYGYTF	TGTGCCAGCAGTTTGGGGGCTAGTCGAGGACGGAACTATGGCTACACCTTC	-	TRBV12-3/TRBV12-4	TRBJ1-2	-
CASSPRLNSDNEQFF	TGTGCCAGCAGCCCCCGACTAAACTCCGACAATGAGCAGTTCTTC	-	TRBV7-9	TRBJ2-1	-
CSVTGGRTDTQYF	TGCAGCGTCACAGGGGGCCGCACAGATACGCAGTATTTT	TRBD1	TRBV29-1	TRBJ2-3	few
CASSRTDDYGYTF	TGTGCCAGCAGCCGGACAGACGACTATGGCTACACCTTC	-	TRBV12-3/TRBV12-4	TRBJ1-2	once
CASSRTGQNYGYTF	TGTGCCAGCAGCCGAACCGGACAGAACTATGGCTACACCTTC	-	TRBV7-2	TRBJ1-2	-
CSASAGGVYNEQFF	TGCAGTGCTAGCGCCGGCGGGGTATACAATGAGCAGTTCTTC	-	TRBV20-1	TRBJ2-1	-
CASSHNERLFF	TGTGCTAGCAGCCATAATGAAAGACTGTTTTTT	-	TRBV28	TRBJ1-4	-
CASSPEGLAGHNEQFF	TGTGCCAGCTCACCTGAGGGGTTGGCAGGCCACAATGAGCAGTTCTTC	-	TRBV18	TRBJ2-1	-
CSASWTGVTEAFF	TGCAGTGCTAGTTGGACAGGGGTCACTGAAGCTTTCTTT	TRBD1	TRBV20-1	TRBJ1-1	-
CSAPGGTGGTYEQYF	TGCAGTGCCCCCGGTGGGACAGGGGGCACCTACGAGCAGTACTTC	TRBD1	TRBV20-1	TRBJ2-7	-
CAISQSGHNSPLHF	TGTGCCATCAGTCAATCCGGGCATAATTCACCCCTCCACTTT	-	TRBV10-3	TRBJ1-6	-
CASSHPTSGRGLRETQYF	TGTGCCAGCAGTCACCCCACCTCGGGACGAGGGCTAAGGGAGACCCAGTACTTC	-	TRBV6-5	TRBJ2-5	-
CASSPKRGAITDTQYF	TGTGCCAGCAGTCCCAAGCGGGGGGCGATCACAGATACGCAGTATTTT	TRBD2	TRBV6-2/TRBV6-3	TRBJ2-3	-
CASSTPGSRASYEQYF	TGTGCCAGCAGTACCCCAGGGTCGCGAGCATCCTACGAGCAGTACTTC	-	TRBV27	TRBJ2-7	-
CASSQDPEGTSSYEQYF	TGTGCCAGCAGCCAAGATCCGGAAGGGACATCCTCCTACGAGCAGTACTTC	-	TRBV4-2	TRBJ2-7	-
CSAAPNSNQPQHF	TGCAGTGCAGCGCCAAATAGCAATCAGCCCCAGCATTTT	-	TRBV20-1	TRBJ1-5	-
CANSLRENQLQHF	TGTGCCAACAGCTTGCGGGAGAATCAGCTCCAGCATTTT	-	TRBV5-6	TRBJ1-5	once
CASSPRGYGDTQYF	TGTGCCAGCTCACCACGAGGGTACGGAGATACGCAGTATTTT	-	TRBV18	TRBJ2-3	-
CASSLAGQMNTEAFF	TGCGCCAGCAGCTTGGCAGGCCAGATGAACACTGAAGCTTTCTTT	-	TRBV5-1	TRBJ1-1	-
CSATSGTPGWTDTQYF	TGCAGTGCTACCTCGGGGACTCCCGGGTGGACAGATACGCAGTATTTT	-	TRBV20-1	TRBJ2-3	-
CASSPNLGGDTEAFF	TGTGCCAGCAGCCCAAATCTTGGGGGGGACACTGAAGCTTTCTTT	-	TRBV7-9	TRBJ1-1	-
CATSRDSGGARVDEQYF	TGTGCCACCAGCAGAGATAGCGGGGGGGCCAGAGTCGATGAGCAGTACTTC	TRBD2	TRBV15	TRBJ2-5	-
CASSYLVSDSASGNTIYF	TGTGCCAGCAGTTACCTGGTTTCGGACAGCGCCTCTGGAAACACCATATATTTT	-	TRBV6-5	TRBJ1-3	few
CASSAAGLWETQYF	TGTGCCAGCAGCGCCGCGGGTTTGTGGGAGACCCAGTACTTC	-	TRBV7-9	TRBJ2-5	few
CASSSEWRTMNTEAFF	TGTGCCAGCAGCTCCGAGTGGCGGACGATGAACACTGAAGCTTTCTTT	-	TRBV7-9	TRBJ1-1	-